This T cell receptor (beta chain) was documented in a study of blood T cells in healthy people across ages. Whole-study context: The template switching approach captured approximately one barcoded beta molecule for every two T cells.

Healthy Caucasian individuals from Russia aged about 6 to 90 were enrolled as donors. No fewer than 6 million PBMCs went into each sample. Study findings and constraints: Unsorted PBMCs prevented conclusive naive versus antigen-experienced comparison.

A note on this clonotype: Its antigen is not identified. No conserved phenylalanine or tryptophan ends this CDR3, so it is likely a read error.

A sample-barcoded 5' primer and a J-beta primer mix were used in a second PCR of about 6 to 11 cycles. One entry per CDR3 protein, called by TCRdb with MiXCR from the 5' RACE reads. The sample lists about 1,500,000 distinct CDR3 sequences; 28% were seen once. The CDR3 runs to 15 residues. Germline CDR1 DFQATT, CDR2 SNEGSKA (reference sequence). The gene calls are TRBV20-1 and TRBJ2-3; D may be TRBD1 or TRBD2 (5 bases each). The source material was blood. The sequence was collected from a woman aged 25 to 39 in good health. The CDR3: CGAGEGRLGTDTQYL. CDR3 DNA sequence: TGCGGTGCTGGAGAGGGGAGACTTGGCACAGATACGCAGTATTTA.